This T cell receptor (beta chain) was recorded in a study of cytomegalovirus exposure and HLA in healthy donors. Findings and caveats of the study: Follow-up analysis later connected one missense variant in DCLRE1C with trimming of TCR beta V- and J-genes. The productive fraction for most TCR beta V segments was about 87% or about 30% in an earlier analysis. TCR beta chains associated with HLA were, in a later analysis, more clonally expanded than equally common others.

The V and J ends lost 1 base and 1 base, in that order; junction bases with no gene match: 3. This CDR3 is built from 15 residues. CDR1 is LNHNV and CDR2 is YYDKDF in the germline V gene (reference sequence). Vbeta (60) and Jbeta (13) primers were used in the PCR. Produced via immunoSEQ multiplex PCR; TCRdb's table is partial and in-frame only. The table records approximately 150,000 clones, around four fifths of them present only once. This clone came up a few times. What it binds is not known. The rearrangement uses TRBV15 and TRBJ2-5, with TRBD2 matching 7 bases. Sequences were obtained from PBMCs. This sequence was found in a man aged 25 to 45 in good health and CMV-seronegative. CDR3 sequence: CATSRGRGGQETQYF. In nucleotides, the CDR3 is TGTGCCACCAGCAGAGGCCGCGGGGGCCAAGAGACCCAGTACTTC.